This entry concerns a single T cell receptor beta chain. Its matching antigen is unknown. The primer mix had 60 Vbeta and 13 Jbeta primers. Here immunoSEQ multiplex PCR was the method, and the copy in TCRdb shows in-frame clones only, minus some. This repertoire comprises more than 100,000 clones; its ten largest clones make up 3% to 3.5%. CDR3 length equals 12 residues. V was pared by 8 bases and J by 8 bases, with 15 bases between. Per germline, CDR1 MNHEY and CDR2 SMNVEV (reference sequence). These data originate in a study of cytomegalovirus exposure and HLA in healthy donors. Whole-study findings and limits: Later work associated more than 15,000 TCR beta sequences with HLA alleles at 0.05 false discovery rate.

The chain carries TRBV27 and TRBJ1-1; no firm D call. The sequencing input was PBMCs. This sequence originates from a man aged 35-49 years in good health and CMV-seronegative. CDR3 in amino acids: CASGTQYSEAFF. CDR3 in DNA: TGTGCCAGCGGCACACAGTACTCCGAAGCTTTCTTT.